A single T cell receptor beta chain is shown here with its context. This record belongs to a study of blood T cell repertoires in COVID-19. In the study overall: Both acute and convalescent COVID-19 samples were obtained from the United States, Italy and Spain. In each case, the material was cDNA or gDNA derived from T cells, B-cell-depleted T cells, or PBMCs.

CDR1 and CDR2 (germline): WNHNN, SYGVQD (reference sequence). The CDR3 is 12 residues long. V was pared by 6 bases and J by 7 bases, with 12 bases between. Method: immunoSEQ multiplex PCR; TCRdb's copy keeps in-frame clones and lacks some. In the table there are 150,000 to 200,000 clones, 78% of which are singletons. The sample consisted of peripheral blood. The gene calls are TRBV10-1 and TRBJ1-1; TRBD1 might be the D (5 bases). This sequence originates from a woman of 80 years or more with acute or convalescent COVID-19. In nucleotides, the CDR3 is TGCGCCAGCAGCGCGGGGGGGTATGAAGCTTTCTTT. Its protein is CASSAGGYEAFF.